This T cell receptor (beta chain) was retrieved from a study of blood T cells in healthy people across ages. This CDR3 comprises 13 residues. Germline-derived CDR1 and CDR2 are LNHDA and SQIVND (reference sequence). V lost 3 bases, J lost 2 bases, and 7 bases lay in between. A second PCR, run for roughly 7 to 11 cycles, used a sample-barcoded 5' primer plus a J-beta primer mix. MiXCR was run by TCRdb on the 5' RACE reads, yielding one entry per CDR3 protein. This table holds some 1,000,000 distinct CDR3 sequences, approximately 25% found once. These sequences were also reported in another study, on T cells of mothers and their children.

This sequence was found in a girl under 10 years old in good health. Sequences were obtained from blood. V gene TRBV19 combines with J gene TRBJ1-2; no clear D. The CDR3 sequence is CASSMRVNYGYTF. The CDR3 nucleotides are TGTGCCAGTAGTATGAGGGTGAACTATGGCTACACCTTC.